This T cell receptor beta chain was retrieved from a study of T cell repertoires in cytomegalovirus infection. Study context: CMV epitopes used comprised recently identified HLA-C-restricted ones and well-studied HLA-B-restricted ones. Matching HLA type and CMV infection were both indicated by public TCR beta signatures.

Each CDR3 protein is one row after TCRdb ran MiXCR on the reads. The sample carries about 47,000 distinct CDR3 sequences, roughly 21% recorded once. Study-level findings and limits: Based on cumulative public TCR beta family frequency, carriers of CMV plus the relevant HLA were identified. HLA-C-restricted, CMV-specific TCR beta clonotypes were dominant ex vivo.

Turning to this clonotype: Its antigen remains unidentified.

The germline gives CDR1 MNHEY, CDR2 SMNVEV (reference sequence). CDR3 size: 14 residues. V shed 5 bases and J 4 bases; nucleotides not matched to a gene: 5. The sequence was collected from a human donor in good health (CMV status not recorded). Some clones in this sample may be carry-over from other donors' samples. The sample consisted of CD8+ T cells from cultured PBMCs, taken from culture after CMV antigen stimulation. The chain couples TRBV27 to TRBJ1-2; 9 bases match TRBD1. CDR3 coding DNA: TGTGCCAGCAGTCCACAGGGGGCGAGCTATGGCTACACCTTC. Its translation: CASSPQGASYGYTF.